This is a list of T cell receptor beta chains from one sample in a study of blood T cell repertoires in COVID-19. Repertoires were generated with immunoSEQ multiplex PCR, while TCRdb's copy carries only in-frame clones and drops some. The sample holds about 73,000 clones, nearly 90% seen once. What was sequenced was peripheral blood. These receptor sequences come from a man older than 75 with acute or convalescent COVID-19. CDR3s include the opening cysteine and the closing phenylalanine or tryptophan. A D gene is named only where the DNA matches it firmly. The size entry is marked missing in some rows and otherwise reads once, few, many or a size class.

abundance	len	j_gene	d_gene	v_gene	CDR3aa	CDR3nt
NA	18	TRBJ2-2	TRBD2	TRBV7-3	CASSSSGGGTSVSGELFF	TGTGCCAGCAGCTCCTCCGGCGGGGGGACTAGCGTCTCCGGGGAGCTGTTTTTT
NA	17	TRBJ1-3	NA	TRBV14	CASSQVGQTGPGNTIYF	TGTGCCAGCAGCCAAGTTGGGCAGACCGGTCCTGGAAACACCATATATTTT
once	16	TRBJ2-1	TRBD2	TRBV7-2	CASSLSSGGAYNEQFF	TGTGCCAGCAGCTTGTCTAGCGGAGGGGCCTACAATGAGCAGTTCTTC
NA	13	TRBJ2-5	NA	TRBV7-9	CASRRSIQETQYF	TGTGCCAGCAGGAGGAGTATTCAAGAGACCCAGTACTTC
NA	19	TRBJ2-4	TRBD2	TRBV3-1/TRBV3-2	CASSPSRLAGISAKNIQYF	TGTGCCAGCAGCCCTTCGCGACTAGCGGGGATTTCAGCCAAAAACATTCAGTACTTC
NA	16	TRBJ1-1	TRBD1	TRBV3-1/TRBV3-2	CASSRFPTGTNTEAFF	TGTGCCAGCAGCCGCTTCCCGACAGGGACGAACACTGAAGCTTTCTTT
NA	16	TRBJ2-5	TRBD2	TRBV9	CASSERLAGEGETQYF	TGTGCCAGCAGCGAGCGACTAGCGGGAGAGGGAGAGACCCAGTACTTC
NA	15	TRBJ2-1	TRBD2	TRBV5-1	CASSYLSGGAGEQFF	TGCGCCAGCAGCTACCTTAGCGGGGGGGCCGGTGAGCAGTTCTTC
NA	14	TRBJ1-1	TRBD1	TRBV5-6	CASSSTGGSTEAFF	TGTGCCAGCAGTTCGACAGGGGGTAGCACTGAAGCTTTCTTT
NA	14	TRBJ2-7	NA	TRBV29-1	CSVEDGREGDEQYF	TGCAGCGTTGAAGATGGCAGGGAAGGCGACGAGCAGTACTTC
NA	16	TRBJ2-7	TRBD1	TRBV9	CASSVGGGQGTYEQYF	TGTGCCAGCAGCGTAGGAGGGGGACAGGGGACCTACGAGCAGTACTTC
NA	17	TRBJ1-2	TRBD1	TRBV18	CASSPLAPGTGDYGYTF	TGTGCCAGCTCACCTCTAGCACCCGGGACAGGGGACTATGGCTACACCTTC
NA	15	TRBJ2-5	NA	TRBV5-1	CASSRSLAFQETQYF	TGCGCCAGCTCCCGAAGTCTAGCGTTCCAAGAGACCCAGTACTTC
NA	14	TRBJ1-4	NA	TRBV7-9	CASSLRAGDEKLFF	TGTGCCAGCAGCTTACGTGCAGGTGACGAAAAACTGTTTTTT
once	16	TRBJ2-2	TRBD2	TRBV19	CASSIGLAGVTGELFF	TGTGCCAGTAGTATCGGACTAGCGGGAGTCACCGGGGAGCTGTTTTTT
once	16	TRBJ1-1	TRBD1	TRBV6-6	CASSYPRGTGGTEAFF	TGTGCCAGCAGTTACCCGAGGGGGACAGGGGGAACTGAAGCTTTCTTT
NA	14	TRBJ2-7	NA	TRBV3-1/TRBV3-2	CASSTSGGYYEQYF	TGTGCCAGCAGCACCTCGGGGGGCTACTACGAGCAGTACTTC
NA	14	TRBJ1-5	TRBD1	TRBV11-2	CASSLTGTNQPQHF	TGCGCCAGCAGCTTGACAGGGACCAATCAGCCCCAGCATTTT
NA	17	TRBJ2-6	TRBD1	TRBV3-1/TRBV3-2	CASSYGTGITGANVLTF	TGTGCCAGCAGCTACGGGACAGGGATAACTGGGGCCAACGTCCTGACTTTC
NA	13	TRBJ2-1	NA	TRBV10-3	CAISRTRGHEQFF	TGTGCCATCAGTCGGACACGTGGGCATGAGCAGTTCTTC
once	13	TRBJ2-1	TRBD2	TRBV15	CATSRDAGDEQFF	TGTGCCACCAGCAGAGATGCGGGGGATGAGCAGTTCTTC
NA	14	TRBJ1-5	NA	TRBV2	CASSQDPTGQPQHF	TGTGCCAGCAGCCAAGACCCGACGGGTCAGCCCCAGCATTTT
NA	13	TRBJ2-1	NA	TRBV27	CASAQRLYNEQFF	TGTGCCAGCGCACAACGATTATACAATGAGCAGTTCTTC
NA	13	TRBJ1-4	NA	TRBV29-1	CSGRGGAGEKLFF	TGCAGCGGAAGGGGGGGGGCAGGAGAAAAACTGTTTTTT
NA	14	TRBJ2-1	NA	TRBV11-3	CASSLAPQGNEQFF	TGTGCCAGCAGCTTAGCTCCCCAGGGCAATGAGCAGTTCTTC
NA	17	TRBJ2-6	TRBD1	TRBV4-1	CASSLTTGGFGANVLTF	TGCGCCAGCAGCCTTACGACAGGGGGCTTTGGGGCCAACGTCCTGACTTTC
NA	14	TRBJ2-1	NA	TRBV5-4	CASSLDTGGFKQFF	TGTGCCAGCAGCTTAGATACGGGGGGCTTTAAGCAGTTCTTC
few	14	TRBJ1-4	NA	TRBV10-3	CAISERGDNEKLFF	TGTGCCATCAGTGAGCGGGGGGATAATGAAAAACTGTTTTTT
NA	14	TRBJ2-2	TRBD2	TRBV5-1	CASSSSGVIGELFF	TGCGCCAGCTCATCTAGCGGGGTTATCGGGGAGCTGTTTTTT
once	15	TRBJ1-4	NA	TRBV4-1	CASSQETGTNEKLFF	TGCGCCAGCAGCCAAGAAACCGGAACTAATGAAAAACTGTTTTTT
NA	13	TRBJ2-1	TRBD1	TRBV2	CASSTGVDNEQFF	TGTGCCAGCAGCACAGGGGTGGACAATGAGCAGTTCTTC
NA	15	TRBJ2-3	NA	TRBV3-1/TRBV3-2	CASSQDSAGPDTQYF	TGTGCCAGCAGCCAAGATTCGGCGGGGCCAGATACGCAGTATTTT
NA	16	TRBJ2-3	NA	TRBV9	CASSVAGGTFTDTQYF	TGTGCCAGCAGCGTAGCTGGCGGGACGTTCACAGATACGCAGTATTTT
once	15	TRBJ1-5	NA	TRBV19	CASSINARVGQPQHF	TGTGCCAGTAGTATCAACGCGAGGGTTGGACAGCCCCAGCATTTT
NA	18	TRBJ1-1	TRBD1	TRBV4-1	CASSQTGTGGAPDTEAFF	TGCGCCAGCAGCCAGACCGGGACAGGGGGCGCCCCGGACACTGAAGCTTTCTTT
NA	13	TRBJ1-1	NA	TRBV6-5	CASSLGSNTEAFF	TGTGCCAGCAGTCTCGGTAGTAACACTGAAGCTTTCTTT
NA	16	TRBJ2-1	TRBD1	TRBV19	CASSNRDRGQRGEQFF	TGTGCCAGTAGTAACCGCGACAGGGGGCAACGAGGTGAGCAGTTCTTC
NA	15	TRBJ2-1	TRBD2	TRBV6-4	CASNPGGTSSNEQFF	TGTGCCAGCAACCCCGGGGGGACTAGCAGTAATGAGCAGTTCTTC
NA	15	TRBJ1-6	TRBD1	TRBV12-5	CASGLGTGKNSPLHF	TGTGCTAGTGGTTTGGGGACAGGGAAGAATTCACCCCTCCACTTT
NA	14	TRBJ2-3	NA	TRBV19	CASTQGGHTDTQYF	TGTGCCAGTACTCAGGGGGGTCACACAGATACGCAGTATTTT
NA	15	TRBJ2-5	NA	TRBV6-1	CASSEAPGERETQYF	TGTGCCAGCAGTGAAGCGCCGGGAGAGAGGGAGACCCAGTACTTC
NA	14	TRBJ2-5	TRBD2	TRBV30	CASGAGGPSETQYF	TGTGCCTCCGGGGCGGGGGGGCCATCGGAGACCCAGTACTTC
NA	14	TRBJ1-1	TRBD1	TRBV18	CASSGTGENTEAFF	TGTGCCAGCTCAGGGACAGGCGAGAACACTGAAGCTTTCTTT
NA	12	TRBJ1-2	NA	TRBV28	CASSTPGKGEDF	TGTGCCAGCAGTACCCCAGGGAAAGGTGAAGACTTC
NA	16	TRBJ2-3	TRBD1	TRBV11-2	CASSLDKGARTDTQYF	TGTGCCAGCAGCTTAGATAAGGGGGCTAGGACAGATACGCAGTATTTT
NA	17	TRBJ2-1	TRBD2	TRBV13	CASSSVLAGQTYNEQFF	TGTGCCAGCAGTTCCGTACTAGCGGGACAGACCTACAATGAGCAGTTCTTC
once	14	TRBJ1-1	NA	TRBV2	CASSAQVMNTEAFF	TGTGCCAGCAGCGCACAGGTCATGAACACTGAAGCTTTCTTT
NA	15	TRBJ2-1	TRBD2	TRBV5-1	CASSLSSGAYNEQFF	TGCGCCAGCAGCTTGTCTAGCGGAGCCTACAATGAGCAGTTCTTC
NA	15	TRBJ2-5	NA	TRBV5-1	CASSLAGQIQETQYF	TGCGCCAGCAGCTTGGCCGGACAGATACAAGAGACCCAGTACTTC
few	13	TRBJ1-1	NA	TRBV29-1	CSVEDPVNTEAFF	TGCAGCGTTGAAGATCCGGTGAACACTGAAGCTTTCTTT
NA	16	TRBJ2-7	NA	TRBV6-5	CASSSYDRSYSYEQYF	TGTGCCAGCAGTTCCTACGACAGGTCCTACTCCTACGAGCAGTACTTC
NA	15	TRBJ2-3	NA	TRBV18	CASSPVSGVTDTQYF	TGTGCCAGCTCACCGGTCAGCGGAGTCACAGATACGCAGTATTTT
NA	14	TRBJ1-4	TRBD1	TRBV6-6	CASSRTGLVEKLFF	TGTGCCAGCAGTCGGACAGGCTTAGTTGAAAAACTGTTTTTT
NA	13	TRBJ1-5	NA	TRBV6-5	CASGRGGNQPQHF	TGTGCCAGCGGTCGGGGAGGGAATCAGCCCCAGCATTTT
once	13	TRBJ2-1	TRBD1	TRBV29-1	CSASTGRDNEQFF	TGCAGCGCCTCGACAGGGCGAGACAATGAGCAGTTCTTC
NA	12	TRBJ1-1	NA	TRBV6-5	CASSSGPWGAFF	TGTGCCAGCAGTTCAGGGCCCTGGGGAGCTTTCTTT
NA	12	TRBJ2-1	TRBD1	TRBV29-1	CSGDRGYNEQFF	TGCAGTGGGGACAGGGGATACAATGAGCAGTTCTTC
NA	14	TRBJ2-7	TRBD2	TRBV18	CASSGALADGEQYF	TGTGCCAGCTCAGGGGCACTAGCGGACGGCGAGCAGTACTTC
NA	15	TRBJ1-6	NA	TRBV11-3	CASRPAYLSGEGPEF	TGTGCCAGCAGACCAGCTTACCTCTCGGGAGAGGGGCCCGAATTT
NA	12	TRBJ1-1	NA	TRBV6-5	CASSPAGTEAFF	TGTGCCAGCAGCCCGGCGGGCACTGAAGCTTTCTTT